Described below is a single T cell receptor (beta chain) sequence and its context. The antigen remains unidentified. Generated by immunoSEQ multiplex PCR, the TCRdb table keeps only in-frame clones and is missing some. The sample consists of 350,000 to 500,000 clones, roughly 89% of them appearing once. This sample's treatment: some 19 received Ad26.COV2.S at low or high dose, single or two shots; about 5 received placebo; per-sample allocation not given. Day 63 after the first vaccine or placebo injection was the time point for sampling. Whoever gave the sample was an adult aged 18-55 years in Boston. Trimming shortened V by 5 bases and J by 1 base, and 15 bases separated the two germline ends. The CDR3 sequence is 15 residues long. The germline gives CDR1 SGDLS, CDR2 YYNGEE. This sample is drawn from a study of Ad26.COV2.S vaccination and SARS-CoV-2 variants. Study overall: The authors gave Ad26.COV2.S intramuscularly, either once or twice 56 days apart.

Study-wide findings and caveats: Placebo recipients showed lower spike-specific TCR breadth than vaccinees. Participants given vaccine showed non-spike TCR breadth similar to that of placebo recipients.

The chain joins TRBV9 to TRBJ1-1; TRBD1 might be the D (5 bases). This TCR was sampled from a person aged 18-65 years who received the Ad26.COV2.S COVID-19 vaccine or a placebo. The sample consisted of peripheral blood, taken in a trial of Ad26.COV2.S vaccine versus placebo. The CDR3 region has the DNA TGTGCCAGCAGTAATATGGGGGGAGGGAACACTGAAGCTTTCTTT. It translates to CASSNMGGGNTEAFF. Using reference TRBV9 and TRBJ1-1 for the parts outside the CDR3, the full variable domain is DSGVTQTPKHLITATGQRVTLRCSPRSGDLSVYWYQQSLDQGLQFLIQYYNGEERAKGNILERFSAQQFPDLHSELNLSSLELGDSALYFCASSNMGGGNTEAFFGQGTRLTVV.